This TCR beta chain was profiled in a study of cytomegalovirus exposure and HLA in healthy donors. Per the germline V gene, CDR1 is SGDLS and CDR2 is YYNGEE. Between the trimmed V and J ends, which lost 4 bases and 1 base, there was a span of 11 bases. CDR3 length: 14 amino acids. PCR employed 60 Vbeta and 13 Jbeta primers. The assay was immunoSEQ multiplex PCR, and TCRdb's table has in-frame clones only and misses some. This table holds some 130,000 clones, more than 80% found once. The TCR sequence derives from a woman aged 40 to 49 in good health and CMV-seropositive. Sequencing input: PBMCs. The chain uses TRBV9 and TRBJ1-1; tentative D call: TRBD1 (6 bases). CDR3 residues: CASSPGQTNTEAFF. Written as DNA, the CDR3 is TGTGCCAGCAGCCCTGGACAGACGAACACTGAAGCTTTCTTT.